Listed below are T cell receptor beta chains from one sample, sequenced in a study of blood T cell repertoires in COVID-19. The method was immunoSEQ multiplex PCR; TCRdb's version includes in-frame clones alone and lacks a portion of them. The sample shows about 480,000 clones, more than 85% of them seen only once. The sequenced sample consisted of PBMCs or T cells enriched from blood (not recorded which). The source is a woman aged 60 to 75 who had recovered from COVID-19. Each CDR3 is given with its conserved first and last residue. The D gene is left open where the match is weak. Size is omitted from some rows. Given values are once, few, many or a class for expanded clones.

clone_size	v_call	d_call	j_call	cdr3_aa	cdr3_nt
once	TRBV5-4	NA	TRBJ1-3	CASSLGGHSGNTIYF	TGTGCCAGCAGCTTGGGCGGCCACTCTGGAAACACCATATATTTT
NA	TRBV5-4	TRBD1	TRBJ2-7	CASSAGQGDGYEQYF	TGTGCCAGCAGCGCGGGACAGGGGGACGGGTACGAGCAGTACTTC
NA	TRBV18	NA	TRBJ1-3	CASSPIKQGAGNTIYF	TGTGCCAGCTCTCCAATTAAACAGGGCGCTGGAAACACCATATATTTT
NA	TRBV3-1/TRBV3-2	TRBD2	TRBJ2-2	CASSLKSGTAGELFF	TGTGCCAGCAGTCTTAAAAGCGGGACTGCCGGGGAGCTGTTTTTT
NA	TRBV5-1	NA	TRBJ1-5	CASSLDDSQNQPQHF	TGCGCCAGCAGCTTGGATGACAGTCAGAATCAGCCCCAGCATTTT
NA	TRBV5-6	TRBD1	TRBJ1-4	CASSLAQGAGKLFF	TGTGCCAGCAGCTTGGCTCAGGGGGCGGGAAAACTGTTTTTT
NA	TRBV30	TRBD1	TRBJ1-2	CAWSGKTGEGYTF	TGTGCCTGGAGTGGCAAAACAGGGGAAGGCTACACCTTC
few	TRBV13	NA	TRBJ2-1	CASSLGGGYPSYNEQFF	TGTGCCAGCAGCTTAGGCGGCGGCTATCCCTCCTACAATGAGCAGTTCTTC
NA	TRBV5-4	NA	TRBJ1-2	CASSSGGGNPLYGYTF	TGTGCCAGCAGCTCAGGAGGCGGGAACCCCTTGTATGGCTACACCTTC
NA	TRBV4-2	NA	TRBJ2-3	CASTPGESTDTQYF	TGTGCCAGCACCCCCGGGGAGAGCACAGATACGCAGTATTTT
NA	TRBV2	TRBD1	TRBJ2-1	CASSRDRENEQFF	TGTGCCAGCAGTCGGGACAGGGAGAATGAGCAGTTCTTC
few	TRBV5-1	TRBD1	TRBJ2-2	CASSTGGSTGELFF	TGCGCCAGCAGTACAGGGGGGAGCACCGGGGAGCTGTTTTTT
once	TRBV23-1	TRBD1	TRBJ2-1	CASSPPGQGSYNEQFF	TGCGCCAGCAGTCCTCCGGGACAGGGGTCCTACAATGAGCAGTTCTTC
NA	TRBV24-1	TRBD1	TRBJ2-2	CATSTGQGDTGELFF	TGTGCCACGAGTACAGGACAGGGGGATACCGGGGAGCTGTTTTTT
NA	TRBV2	TRBD1	TRBJ2-7	CASRQGQGDSYEQYF	TGTGCCAGCAGACAAGGACAGGGAGACTCCTACGAGCAGTACTTC
once	TRBV2	NA	TRBJ1-5	CASSEGRSGINQPQHF	TGTGCCAGCAGTGAAGGTCGGTCGGGGATAAATCAGCCCCAGCATTTT
NA	TRBV2	TRBD2	TRBJ2-1	CASSASGVANYNEQFF	TGTGCCAGCAGTGCGAGCGGGGTCGCTAACTACAATGAGCAGTTCTTC
NA	TRBV11-2	NA	TRBJ2-3	CASSTSRGTRADTQYF	TGTGCCAGCAGCACCTCTCGCGGGACCAGGGCAGATACGCAGTATTTT
NA	TRBV1	NA	TRBJ2-3	CTSSQGLGGAYFASTDTQYF	TGCACCAGCAGCCAGGGATTAGGGGGGGCTTACTTTGCTAGCACAGATACGCAGTATTTT
NA	TRBV2	TRBD1	TRBJ2-1	CASSEDRNNEQFF	TGTGCCAGCAGTGAGGACAGGAACAATGAGCAGTTCTTC
NA	TRBV18	TRBD2	TRBJ2-5	CASSPMSSGGVATQYF	TGTGCCAGCTCACCCATGTCTAGCGGGGGAGTCGCGACCCAGTACTTC
NA	TRBV5-1	NA	TRBJ1-3	CASSGSRGGNTIYF	TGCGCCAGCAGCGGCTCCCGAGGAGGAAACACCATATATTTT
NA	TRBV2	NA	TRBJ1-3	CASTNLDGIAGNTIYF	TGTGCCAGCACGAACCTTGACGGGATTGCTGGAAACACCATATATTTT
NA	TRBV29-1	NA	TRBJ2-2	CSVEQSWGSGELFF	TGCAGCGTTGAACAGAGTTGGGGCTCCGGGGAGCTGTTTTTT
NA	TRBV5-1	TRBD2	TRBJ2-7	CASSLVGATSGGNEQYF	TGCGCCAGCAGCTTGGTGGGTGCGACTAGCGGGGGAAACGAGCAGTACTTC
NA	TRBV27	TRBD1	TRBJ1-5	CASSADRANQPQHF	TGTGCCAGCAGTGCGGACAGGGCCAATCAGCCCCAGCATTTT
NA	TRBV6-5	NA	TRBJ1-4	CASSYEGQSNEKLFF	TGTGCCAGCAGTTACGAAGGACAGTCTAATGAAAAACTGTTTTTT
once	TRBV10-3	NA	TRBJ1-3	CAISNLTNGNTIYF	TGTGCCATCAGCAATCTAACTAACGGAAACACCATATATTTT
NA	TRBV27	TRBD1	TRBJ2-2	CATRRQGKGGELFF	TGTGCCACCCGTCGACAGGGAAAGGGCGGGGAGCTGTTTTTT
few	TRBV14	TRBD2	TRBJ2-3	CASSQWGGTTDTQYF	TGTGCCAGCAGCCAATGGGGAGGGACCACAGATACGCAGTATTTT
NA	TRBV18	NA	TRBJ2-3	CASSPGATDTQYF	TGTGCCAGCTCACCGGGAGCCACAGATACGCAGTATTTT
once	TRBV6-5	TRBD1	TRBJ1-5	CASSRTGVNQPQHF	TGTGCCAGCAGCCGGACAGGGGTCAATCAGCCCCAGCATTTT
NA	TRBV5-6	NA	TRBJ2-1	CASSSGENEQFF	TGTGCCAGCAGCTCGGGAGAGAATGAGCAGTTCTTC
NA	TRBV3-1/TRBV3-2	NA	TRBJ2-2	CASSQDSKPTGELFF	TGTGCCAGCAGCCAAGACTCGAAGCCCACCGGGGAGCTGTTTTTT
NA	TRBV28	NA	TRBJ2-5	CASSLGGSGETQYF	TGTGCCAGCAGTTTGGGCGGTAGCGGAGAGACCCAGTACTTC
NA	TRBV5-1	TRBD2	TRBJ2-5	CASSPLAGGRQETQYF	TGCGCCAGCAGCCCCCTAGCGGGGGGGCGGCAAGAGACCCAGTACTTC
NA	TRBV9	NA	TRBJ2-2	CASSLRTGIAGELFF	TGTGCCAGCAGCCTCCGGACTGGCATCGCCGGGGAGCTGTTTTTT
NA	TRBV4-1	NA	TRBJ2-3	CASSQDRQSTDTQYF	TGCGCCAGCAGCCAAGATCGACAGAGCACAGATACGCAGTATTTT
NA	TRBV6-6	NA	TRBJ1-1	CASSRGGEGTEAFF	TGTGCCAGCAGCCGCGGCGGGGAGGGCACTGAAGCTTTCTTT
NA	TRBV27	TRBD2	TRBJ2-5	CASSFRGGPTTQYF	TGTGCCAGCAGTTTCCGCGGGGGGCCAACGACCCAGTACTTC
few	TRBV21-1	NA	TRBJ1-6	CASTPRDRVCGNSPLHF	TGTGCCAGCACCCCGAGGGACAGGGTATGTGGTAATTCACCCCTCCACTTT
NA	TRBV3-1/TRBV3-2	TRBD1	TRBJ2-4	CASSHGTVAKNIQYF	TGTGCCAGCAGCCACGGGACAGTTGCCAAAAACATTCAGTACTTC
NA	TRBV4-1	NA	TRBJ1-3	CASSQDVGGRSRNTIYF	TGCGCCAGCAGCCAAGATGTGGGGGGGCGGAGTCGAAACACCATATATTTT
NA	TRBV14	NA	TRBJ2-3	CASSQGRGRVTDTQYF	TGTGCCAGCAGCCAAGGGCGGGGCAGGGTGACAGATACGCAGTATTTT
NA	TRBV15	NA	TRBJ2-1	CATSRDSGQFF	TGTGCCACCAGCAGAGATTCGGGACAGTTCTTC
few	TRBV5-1	NA	TRBJ1-4	CASSLGGTNEKLFF	TGCGCCAGCAGCTTGGGAGGGACTAATGAAAAACTGTTTTTT
NA	TRBV19	TRBD1	TRBJ1-2	CATADRGEGYGYTF	TGTGCCACCGCGGACAGGGGCGAGGGCTATGGCTACACCTTC
NA	TRBV7-2	NA	TRBJ1-2	CASSPPENGYTF	TGTGCCAGCAGCCCCCCGGAGAATGGCTACACCTTC
NA	TRBV19	NA	TRBJ1-2	CASTRYGRANYGYTF	TGTGCCAGTACCCGGTACGGCAGGGCGAACTATGGCTACACCTTC
NA	TRBV6-6	NA	TRBJ1-2	CASIRTVSNYGYTF	TGTGCCAGCATAAGGACAGTTTCTAACTATGGCTACACCTTC
NA	TRBV11-2	NA	TRBJ2-5	CASSLGLSQETQYF	TGTGCCAGCAGCTTGGGACTTTCACAAGAGACCCAGTACTTC
NA	TRBV11-2	NA	TRBJ2-1	CASSTLRAYNEQFF	TGTGCCAGCAGCACCCTCAGGGCTTACAATGAGCAGTTCTTC
once	TRBV10-3	NA	TRBJ2-2	CAISELTGSTGELFF	TGTGCCATCAGTGAGCTCACAGGGTCCACCGGGGAGCTGTTTTTT
NA	TRBV6-5	NA	TRBJ1-2	CASSRTTNYGYTF	TGTGCCAGCAGCCGGACTACAAACTATGGCTACACCTTC
NA	TRBV10-3	TRBD1	TRBJ1-6	CAINPDRENSPLHF	TGTGCCATCAACCCGGACAGGGAGAACTCACCCCTCCACTTT
NA	TRBV2	TRBD1	TRBJ2-1	CASRTGTGAYNEQFF	TGTGCCAGCAGGACCGGGACAGGGGCCTACAATGAGCAGTTCTTC
NA	TRBV6-5	TRBD2	TRBJ2-7	CASSSGLAGNEQYF	TGTGCCAGCAGTTCAGGACTAGCGGGGAACGAGCAGTACTTC
NA	TRBV2	TRBD1	TRBJ1-5	CASRDGTGGNQPQHF	TGTGCCAGCAGGGACGGGACAGGGGGCAATCAGCCCCAGCATTTT
NA	TRBV5-4	NA	TRBJ2-3	CASSLAQVLTTDTQYF	TGTGCCAGCAGCTTGGCCCAGGTATTAACCACAGATACGCAGTATTTT
few	TRBV12-3/TRBV12-4	TRBD1	TRBJ1-1	CASSRQGIKGAFF	TGTGCCAGCAGTAGACAGGGGATTAAGGGAGCTTTCTTT